This TCR beta chain is from a study of human T cells and chemical hapten exposure. Study at large: Investigators sensitized around 2 cm by around 2 cm of upper inner arm skin with 2% DPC.

Time point described: pre-sensitization, week 0. Stated treatment: therapeutic diphenylcyclopropenone sensitization with weekly scalp DPC. The CDR3 sequence is 13 residues long. V was shortened by 2 bases and J by 2 bases, with 7 bases between the two germline ends. Germline lookup yields CDR1 SGHRS and CDR2 YFSETQ. TCRdb analysed the RACE reads with MiXCR anew, one entry per CDR3 protein. The repertoire includes fewer than 300,000 distinct CDR3 sequences, around 9.3% of them detected once, and 2.3% sits in the top ten. The sample holds a few counts of this clonotype. The chain joins TRBV5-1 to TRBJ2-5; possible D gene TRBD1, 5 bases. The sequences come from whole blood, collected in connection with sensitization to the hapten diphenylcyclopropenone (DPC). The receptor comes from a woman aged 40 to 49 with alopecia areata. Some clones in this sample may be carry-over from other donors' samples. The CDR3 nucleotides are TGCGCCAGCAGCTTTGACAGACAAGAGACCCAGTACTTC. This translates into CASSFDRQETQYF.